This entry lists 13 T cell receptor beta chains sequenced from one sample in a study of shared clonotypes between healthy human individuals. Repertoires were generated with immunoSEQ multiplex PCR, while TCRdb's copy carries only in-frame clones and drops some. Among about 2.4 million clones, approximately 90% were seen once, and the ten largest hold over 0.12%. The sequenced sample was naive CD4+ T cells sorted from blood. The subset: CD45RA+ positively selected. All receptors derive from a man between 18 and 29 years old in good health.

This clone was detected only once. The CDR3 sequence is CASSFITGSEQYF. The CDR3, as DNA: TGCGCCAGCAGCTTTATTACAGGGAGCGAGCAGTACTTC. This chain uses TRBV5-1 with TRBJ2-7; D is possibly TRBD1 (6 bases). CDR3 length: 13 amino acids. V shed 2 bases and J shed 6 bases, with 12 bases lying between them. Germline CDR1 SGHRS, CDR2 YFSETQ.

The chain combines TRBV18 with TRBJ2-7, with D perhaps TRBD1 (6 bases). Germline loops: CDR1 KGHSH, CDR2 LQKENI. The V end was cut by 6 bases, the J end by 4 bases, with 13 bases between. The CDR3 sequence is 13 residues long. Here the CDR3 reads CASSDDRSYEQYF. CDR3 DNA sequence: TGTGCCAGCTCGGATGACAGGTCGTACGAGCAGTACTTC.

This rearrangement joins TRBV4-1 to TRBJ2-3, with TRBD2 matching over 8 bases. CDR3 size: 18 residues. V lost 0 bases and J lost 4; bases outside the gene matches: 12. Germline V CDR1 and CDR2: MGHRA, YSYEKL. CDR3 nucleotides: TGCGCCAGCAGCCAAGACCCTCCGGGGGGGGGAGTTTCAGATACGCAGTATTTT. Protein sequence: CASSQDPPGGGVSDTQYF.

This clone was observed once. V is TRBV28 and J is TRBJ1-5; 9 bases align to TRBD1. V trimming: 7 bases; J trimming: 6 bases; junction bases outside the gene matches: 10. Germline V gene sequence: CDR1 MDHEN, CDR2 SYDVKM. The CDR3 runs 15 residues. CDR3 sequence (DNA): TGTGCCAGCACAACCCCCGGGACAGGGTTTCAGCCCCAGCATTTT. Protein: CASTTPGTGFQPQHF. The full variable domain, with the rest looked up from reference TRBV28 and TRBJ1-5, is DVKVTQSSRYLVKRTGEKVFLECVQDMDHENMFWYRQDPGLGLRLIYFSYDVKMKEKGDIPEGYSVSREKKERFSLILESASTNQTSMYLCASTTPGTGFQPQHFGDGTRLSIL.

The chain combines TRBV18 with TRBJ2-3; no clear D. CDR1 is KGHSH and CDR2 is LQKENI in the germline V gene. The CDR3 spans 14 residues. Trimming removed 3 bases from V and 0 bases from J, with 7 bases in between. The CDR3 DNA follows: TGTGCCAGCTCACCGGACGGGAGCACAGATACGCAGTATTTT. Its translation is CASSPDGSTDTQYF.

On this clone: The sample carries other DNA sequences with the same CDR3. The chain combines TRBV19 with TRBJ1-1; the D is unclear. The V end was cut by 7 bases, the J end by 0 bases, with 12 bases between. Germline CDR1 is LNHDA and CDR2 is SQIVND (reference sequence). The CDR3 runs to 14 residues. The CDR3 DNA sequence: TGTGCCAGTACCTTGGCAGGAATGAACACTGAAGCTTTCTTT. Residues: CASTLAGMNTEAFF.

The chain is built from TRBV5-6 and TRBJ2-1; 13 positions agree with TRBD2. Trimming cost V 2 bases and J 4 bases; bases outside gene matches: 6. Per germline, CDR1 SGHDT and CDR2 YYEEEE. CDR3 length: 17 residues. CDR3 sequence: CASSFDLTSGGYNEQFF. In DNA, the CDR3 is TGTGCCAGCAGCTTTGACCTGACTAGCGGGGGGTACAATGAGCAGTTCTTC.

This clone showed up just a few times. The rearrangement links TRBV29-1 to TRBJ1-1; D gene unclear. The CDR3 length is 14 residues. Per germline, CDR1 SQVTM and CDR2 ANQGSEA. V was trimmed by 3 bases and J by 0 bases, leaving 11 bases between them. CDR3 region: CSVEGRTVNTEAFF. The CDR3 nucleotides are TGCAGCGTTGAGGGGAGAACTGTGAACACTGAAGCTTTCTTT.

The V gene is TRBV5-1, the J gene TRBJ2-7, with TRBD1 matching over 7 bases. There are 14 residues in the CDR3. CDR1 and CDR2 (germline): SGHRS, YFSETQ. V trimming: 4 bases; J trimming: 5 bases; junction bases outside the gene matches: 9. The CDR3 here is CASSDRQGSNEQYF. The CDR3 DNA reads as TGCGCCAGCAGCGATCGACAGGGTTCAAACGAGCAGTACTTC.

The chain joins TRBV30 to TRBJ1-5; 7 bases fit TRBD1. The CDR3 is made up of 15 amino acids. V gave up 1 base and J gave up 5 bases; unmatched junction bases: 8. Germline CDR1 GTSNPN, CDR2 SVGIG (reference sequence). The CDR3 DNA reads TGTGCCTGGAGTGGAGTTGGAGGGGGCTATCAGCCCCAGCATTTT. Amino acid sequence: CAWSGVGGGYQPQHF. The full variable domain, rest sourced from reference TRBV30 and TRBJ1-5, is SQTIHQWPATLVQPVGSPLSLECTVEGTSNPNLYWYRQAAGRGLQLLFYSVGIGQISSEVPQNLSASRPQDRQFILSSKKLLLSDSGFYLCAWSGVGGGYQPQHFGDGTRLSIL.

V usage is TRBV10-1 and J usage is TRBJ1-1; 10 bases line up with TRBD1. Germline V gives CDR1 WNHNN, CDR2 SYGVQD (reference sequence). The CDR3 has 14 residues. V lost 0 bases, J lost 9 bases, and 4 bases stayed unmatched. The CDR3 DNA follows: TGCGCCAGCAGTGAGTCGCCGACAGGGGGCAAAGCTTTCTTT. Its protein product is CASSESPTGGKAFF.

The gene calls are TRBV5-1 and TRBJ1-1; D gene uncertain. Trimming pared 0 bases from V and 5 bases from J, leaving 8 bases between. Germline V gene data show CDR1 as SGHRS and CDR2 as YFSETQ. This CDR3 contains 13 residues. The CDR3 spells CASSLGPETEAFF. The CDR3 region has the DNA TGCGCCAGCAGCTTGGGACCGGAGACTGAAGCTTTCTTT.

Of note for this clone: Within the sample, other DNA sequences also encode this same CDR3. The CDR3, as DNA: TGTGCCTGGAGTGGTTTGGAGACCCAGTACTTC. Translated, it gives CAWSGLETQYF. The chain has TRBV30 and TRBJ2-5; D unclear. This CDR3 has 11 residues. V shed 1 base and J shed 5 bases, with 5 bases lying between them. Looked up from germline, CDR1 is GTSNPN and CDR2 is SVGIG (reference sequence). Looking up the rest from reference TRBV30 and TRBJ2-5 gives the full variable domain: SQTIHQWPATLVQPVGSPLSLECTVEGTSNPNLYWYRQAAGRGLQLLFYSVGIGQISSEVPQNLSASRPQDRQFILSSKKLLLSDSGFYLCAWSGLETQYFGPGTRLLVL.